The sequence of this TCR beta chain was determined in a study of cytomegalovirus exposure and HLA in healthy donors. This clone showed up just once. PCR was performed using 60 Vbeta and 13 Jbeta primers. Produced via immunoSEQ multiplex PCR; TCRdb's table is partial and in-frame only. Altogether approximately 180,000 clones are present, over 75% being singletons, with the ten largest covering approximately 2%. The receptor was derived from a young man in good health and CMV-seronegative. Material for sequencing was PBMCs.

For the CDR3, the DNA is TGCAGCGTTGTTTCAGGGGTGGCCACTGAAGCTTTCTTT. It translates to CSVVSGVATEAFF. The chain has TRBV29-1 and TRBJ1-1; a weak D match, TRBD1 (6 bases). V was shortened by 4 bases and J by 4 bases, with 13 bases between the two germline ends. This CDR3 is 13 amino acids long. Per germline, CDR1 SQVTM and CDR2 ANQGSEA.